This T cell receptor beta chain was retrieved from a study of cytomegalovirus exposure and HLA in healthy donors. The PCR employed 60 Vbeta primers together with 13 Jbeta primers. Libraries were prepared by immunoSEQ multiplex PCR; TCRdb keeps only in-frame clonotypes and omits some of them. Of 85,000 to 130,000 clones in the sample, roughly 70% were seen once. With regard to this clone: The antigen remains unidentified.

Germline CDR1 is GTSNPN and CDR2 is SVGIG (reference sequence). The length of the CDR3 is 14 residues. The V gene end was trimmed by 0 bases and the J gene end by 5 bases; junction bases not matched to a gene: 2. Study observations and caveats: Accurate prediction of most subjects' HLA-A and HLA-B alleles from TCR beta sequences was reported. Segments of the TCR beta V type were, in most cases, productive about 90% or about 30% of the time in an earlier analysis.

This TCR was recovered from a woman younger than 35 in good health and CMV-seropositive. The V gene is TRBV30, the J gene TRBJ2-3, with 10 bases identical to TRBD2. The sample comprised PBMCs. Here the CDR3 DNA reads TGTGCCTGGAGTGTTAGCGGGAGGCGAGATACGCAGTATTTT. It specifies CAWSVSGRRDTQYF.